A single sample gave rise to the 15 T cell receptor beta chains below, sequenced in a study of OX40 agonist ivuxolimab in advanced cancers. Assay: immunoSEQ multiplex PCR; the TCRdb copy retains only in-frame clones and omits some. Among tens of thousands of clones listed, approximately 81% were seen once. The sample was CD4+ or CD8+ T cells sorted from blood, taken in a trial of the OX40 agonist ivuxolimab. Every receptor here comes from an adult with an advanced solid tumor such as melanoma, head and neck, liver or kidney cancer.

The rearrangement joins TRBV7-2 to TRBJ1-6; D not resolved. Germline CDR1 is SGHTA and CDR2 is FQGNSA. Trimming shortened V by 5 bases and J by 6 bases, and 11 bases separated the two germline ends. The CDR3 has 14 residues. CDR3 amino acids: CASSLMVANSPLHF. The DNA for the CDR3 is TGTGCCAGCAGCCTCATGGTAGCTAATTCACCCCTCCACTTT.

V and J are TRBV7-3 and TRBJ2-1, with TRBD2 identical over 9 bases. CDR3 size: 17 residues. Germline V lookup: CDR1 SGHTA, CDR2 FQGTGA. V lost 5 bases and J lost 3; bases outside the gene matches: 11. The chain's CDR3 is CASSPQPAGGFYNEQFF. The CDR3, as DNA: TGTGCCAGCAGCCCACAACCAGCGGGAGGCTTCTACAATGAGCAGTTCTTC.

This sequence joins TRBV13 and TRBJ2-5; 9 bases agree with TRBD1. Germline assignment: CDR1 PRHDT and CDR2 FYEKMQ (reference sequence). V was clipped by 1 base and J by 4 bases; unmatched bases: 4. The CDR3 runs 15 residues. Here the CDR3 DNA reads TGTGCCAGCAGCTTAGACAGGGGGCGCGCAGAGACCCAGTACTTC. It is translated as CASSLDRGRAETQYF.

In this sample, this clone turned up a few times. V gene TRBV7-9 combines with J gene TRBJ2-7; no definite D call. CDR1 and CDR2 from the germline V gene are SEHNR and FQNEAQ (reference sequence). Trimming pared 0 bases from V and 3 bases from J, leaving 9 bases between. The CDR3 totals 14 residues. CDR3 in amino acids: CASSLAGVDYEQYF. CDR3 nucleotides: TGTGCCAGCAGCTTAGCGGGTGTGGACTACGAGCAGTACTTC.

The genes are TRBV2 and TRBJ2-2, with 7 bases lining up with TRBD2. This CDR3 region has 15 residues. After removal of 4 bases from V and 0 bases from J, the junction contained 2 bases not matched to a gene. Per the germline V gene, CDR1 is SNHLY and CDR2 is FYNNEI. The DNA of the CDR3 is TGTGCCAGCAGTGCCAGCGGGGCGAACACCGGGGAGCTGTTTTTT. Translation gives CASSASGANTGELFF.

The genes are TRBV14 and TRBJ2-1; D unclear. This CDR3 has 14 amino acids. V was pared by 8 bases and J by 5 bases, with 16 bases between. CDR1 is SGHDN and CDR2 is FVKESK in the germline V gene. In DNA form, the CDR3 reads TGTGCCAGCTCCCGCGGCAGTTGGGACAATGAGCAGTTCTTC. It translates to CASSRGSWDNEQFF.

The chain is built from TRBV6-5 and TRBJ1-2, with D possibly being TRBD1 (6 bases). The V gene's germline CDR1 is MNHEY and CDR2 SVGAGI. Deletions cut 2 bases from V and 5 bases from J, with 9 bases between. The length of the CDR3 is 13 residues. The CDR3 DNA sequence: TGTGCCAGCAGTTACCAGGGGTTGTATGGCTACACCTTC. It specifies CASSYQGLYGYTF.

V and J are TRBV7-2 and TRBJ1-1; D gene ambiguous. V dropped 3 bases and J dropped 9 bases, with 17 bases sitting between them. The CDR3 loop spans 14 amino acids. CDR1 is SGHTA, CDR2 FQGNSA, per germline. In DNA, the CDR3 is TGTGCCAGCAGCTTTAGACCCACGGGAGGGAAAGCTTTCTTT. It specifies CASSFRPTGGKAFF.

The chain links TRBV16 to TRBJ1-5, with 7 positions matching TRBD1. Trimming cost V 4 bases and J 5 bases; bases outside gene matches: 8. Germline loops: CDR1 KGHSY, CDR2 FQNENV. This CDR3 contains 15 residues. The CDR3 is CASSPPTGSDQPQHF. The CDR3 DNA sequence: TGTGCCAGCAGCCCACCGACAGGGTCAGATCAGCCCCAGCATTTT.

The genes are TRBV7-3 and TRBJ2-5; 10 bases are a match to TRBD1. The CDR3 length is 15 residues. Germline V gene data show CDR1 as SGHTA and CDR2 as FQGTGA. Germline trimming cut 3 bases from V and 4 bases from J; bases unmatched to any gene: 5. The CDR3 region is CASSFMTGGAETQYF. The CDR3 coding sequence is TGTGCCAGCAGCTTCATGACAGGGGGCGCAGAGACCCAGTACTTC.

The V gene is TRBV11-2, the J gene TRBJ2-3; 10 nucleotides align to TRBD2. This CDR3 spans 15 amino acids. Looked up from germline, CDR1 is SGHAT and CDR2 is FQNNGV. With 6 bases clipped from V and 1 base from J, the junction kept 4 bases outside the gene matches. The CDR3 DNA is TGTGCCAGCAGGGAGAGCGGGAGGGGCACAGATACGCAGTATTTT. Its translation: CASRESGRGTDTQYF.

This chain uses TRBV6-1 with TRBJ1-1; D call uncertain. The V and J ends lost 2 bases and 3 bases respectively, with 13 bases between them. CDR1 is MNHNS and CDR2 is SASEGT in the germline V gene. This CDR3 has 15 amino acids. CDR3 sequence: CASSEWFTEYTEAFF. CDR3 nucleotide sequence: TGTGCCAGCAGTGAATGGTTTACCGAGTACACTGAAGCTTTCTTT.

The chain combines TRBV10-3 with TRBJ2-2, with D maybe TRBD2 (6 bases). The CDR3 runs 16 residues. CDR1 and CDR2 from the germline V gene are ENHRY and SYGVKD. The ends were cut back, 0 bases at V and 6 bases at J, with 14 bases in the middle. Written as DNA, the CDR3 is TGTGCCATCAGTGAGTCGCGGCGGGATAGATCCGGGGAGCTGTTTTTT. It encodes CAISESRRDRSGELFF.

In the case of this clone: This CDR3 is also generated by other DNA sequences in the sample. The V gene is TRBV6-5, the J gene TRBJ1-2; D unresolved. In germline, CDR1 is MNHEY, CDR2 SVGAGI. V was trimmed by 0 bases and J by 4 bases, leaving 3 bases between them. The CDR3 loop spans 12 amino acids. CDR3 in amino acids: CASSYSGYGYTF. The CDR3 DNA reads as TGTGCCAGCAGTTACTCTGGCTATGGCTACACCTTC.

The gene calls are TRBV27 and TRBJ2-1; tentatively, D is TRBD2 (5 bases). In germline, CDR1 is MNHEY, CDR2 SMNVEV (reference sequence). The CDR3 contains 15 residues. Trimming took 1 base from V and 2 from J, leaving 9 bases between them. The chain's CDR3 is CASSLLGSTYNEQFF. In DNA form, the CDR3 reads TGTGCCAGCAGTTTATTGGGGAGTACCTACAATGAGCAGTTCTTC.